The clone carrying this TCR beta chain was recorded many times. Its antigen is not identified. Library preparation for TCR beta used quantitative 5'-RACE with molecular barcodes. TCRdb called the 5' RACE reads again in MiXCR, with one record for every CDR3 protein. Found here are some 250,000 distinct CDR3 sequences, over 8.5% of them singletons; the top ten hold less than 7%. This sample is part of a study of CD8 T cells in ankylosing spondylitis. Study findings and constraints: Prior work had noted some motif variants in reactive arthritis blood and synovial fluid.

The TCR originated in a male donor with ankylosing spondylitis or in good health (not recorded which). The sample taken for sequencing was blood, either unsorted or a sorted T cell fraction (not recorded which).

The CDR3 protein is CSAMGGGLSTF. Here the CDR3 DNA reads TGCAGTGCTATGGGTGGGGGGCTCTCCACCTTC. V gene TRBV20-1 combines with J gene TRBJ1-2; tentative D call: TRBD1 (6 bases). CDR3 size: 11 residues. V lost 4 bases and J lost 13, with 16 bases in between. CDR1 is DFQATT and CDR2 is SNEGSKA in the germline V gene (reference sequence).